Listed here is a single T cell receptor (beta chain). This clone was counted a single time. The specificity of this receptor is unknown. The input lacks base qualities; no much larger clone sits a single base away. The data were taken from a study of blood T cell repertoires in COVID-19 (dated by TCRdb to about 2020). In terms of the full investigation: Samples covering the acute and convalescent phases of COVID-19 were provided by collaborators in the United States, Italy and Spain. The prospective study material was composed of cDNA or gDNA derived from T cells, B-cell-depleted T cells, or PBMCs. Subjects who had been exposed to COVID-19, were actively infected with it, or had recovered from it provided the deeply sampled blood TCRbeta repertoires that made up the dataset. A freely available public database, intended as a resource for researchers studying the immune response to SARS-CoV-2, is where the repertoires were released. The samples were drawn from two sources: the first 160 participants of the ongoing ImmuneRACE study, and over 1,000 subjects contributed by 6 global collaborators. The sample metadata nearly always contained a de-identified subject ID, COVID-19 status, age in years and sex. Where available, HLA class I and class II types were taken from metadata supplied by the sample provider and were not determined by assay-based typing. General study outcomes and caveats: How much clinical and demographic metadata was included differed by source and by participant, and the metadata was provided uncurated.

Measured from the cysteine to the phenylalanine, the CDR3 is 14 residues long. Of all the DNA, just the CDR3 is kept, 42 bases in frame from base 1. Via the germline V gene (reference sequence), CDR1 is SGHNT and CDR2 YYREEE. Between the V and J ends, shortened by 2 bases and 0 bases respectively, the junction contains 3 bases. A second Seattle source provided samples from volunteer blood donors who had recovered from COVID-19. Collaborating institutions collected whole blood in K2EDTA tubes following their own protocols. For TCRbeta analysis, collaborator samples were shipped as frozen whole blood, as isolated PBMCs, or as DNA extracted from either sample type. TCRbeta CDR3 regions were amplified from genomic DNA using the immunoSEQ Assay, a bias-controlled multiplex PCR. The original methods were these. The number of nucleated cells in each sample was estimated by amplification of reference gene primers within the assay. Sequence reads were collapsed and filtered to measure the absolute abundance of every unique TCRbeta CDR3 rearrangement. For each sample, productive Simpson clonality was calculated by taking the square root of Simpson's diversity index across productive rearrangements. This is the immuneACCESS table as TCRdb keeps it, with only in-frame sequences that have V and J called. A part of the clones is gone; compared with another copy, unresolved V genes explain less than half, and the rest is unexplained. V, J and clone size are those of that table, while D and trimming were read from the DNA. The sample table records 200,000 to 300,000 clones; around four fifths of these occur just once. Of the sample, roughly 2% is held by the ten largest clones.

The sequence links TRBV5-4 to TRBJ1-6; too little of a D gene remains to name it. The specimen was peripheral blood. The receptor was derived from a man aged 30 to 39 who had recovered from COVID-19. The CDR3 region has the sequence CASSFNSYNSPLHF. The nucleotide sequence is given as TGTGCCAGCAGCTTTAACTCCTATAATTCACCCCTCCACTTT.